The present TCR beta chain was sequenced within a study of cytomegalovirus exposure and HLA in healthy donors. The study ran its PCR with 60 Vbeta and 13 Jbeta primers. Data came from immunoSEQ multiplex PCR; TCRdb stores just in-frame clones and leaves some out. The sample carries roughly 200,000 clones, less than 80% recorded once. This CDR3 region has 11 residues. V was pared by 3 bases and J by 8 bases, with 6 bases between. Germline values: CDR1 WSHSY, CDR2 SAAADI. This chain links TRBV10-2 with TRBJ2-3, with D possibly matching TRBD2 (5 bases). This TCR was recovered from a woman aged 25 to 39 in good health and CMV-seropositive. Input material: PBMCs. The CDR3 coding sequence is TGCGCCAGCAGTGACGGGGTTACGCAGTATTTT. It encodes CASSDGVTQYF.